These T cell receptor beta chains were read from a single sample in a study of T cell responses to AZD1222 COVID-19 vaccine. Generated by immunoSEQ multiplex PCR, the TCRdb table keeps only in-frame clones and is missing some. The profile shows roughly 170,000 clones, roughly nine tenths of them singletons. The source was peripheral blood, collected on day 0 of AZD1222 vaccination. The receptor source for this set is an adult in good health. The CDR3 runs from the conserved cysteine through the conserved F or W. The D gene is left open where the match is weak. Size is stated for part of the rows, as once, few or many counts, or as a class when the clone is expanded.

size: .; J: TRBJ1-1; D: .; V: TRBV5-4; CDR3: CASSPGRDTEAFF; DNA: TGTGCCAGCAGCCCCGGACGGGACACTGAAGCTTTCTTT
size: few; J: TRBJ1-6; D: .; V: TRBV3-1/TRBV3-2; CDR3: CASSQGLYEGSPLHF; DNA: TGTGCCAGCAGCCAAGGGCTGTATGAGGGTTCACCCCTCCACTTT
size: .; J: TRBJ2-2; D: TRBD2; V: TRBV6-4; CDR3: CASSEGLAFTGELFF; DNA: TGTGCCAGCAGTGAGGGACTAGCTTTCACCGGGGAGCTGTTTTTT
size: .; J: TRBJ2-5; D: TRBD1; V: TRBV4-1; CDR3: CASSPRDRSLETQYF; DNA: TGCGCCAGCAGCCCAAGGGACAGAAGTTTAGAGACCCAGTACTTC
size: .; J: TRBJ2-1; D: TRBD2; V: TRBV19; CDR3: CASSISGIGMYEQFF; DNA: TGTGCCAGTAGTATTAGCGGGATAGGGATGTATGAGCAGTTCTTC
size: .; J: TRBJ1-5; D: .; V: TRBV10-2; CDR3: CASSESLGRGSNQPQHF; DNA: TGCGCCAGCAGTGAGTCTTTGGGGAGAGGTAGCAATCAGCCCCAGCATTTT
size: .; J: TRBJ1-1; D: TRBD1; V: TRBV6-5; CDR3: CASSPGTGLEAFF; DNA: TGTGCCAGCAGCCCCGGGACAGGCCTTGAAGCTTTCTTT
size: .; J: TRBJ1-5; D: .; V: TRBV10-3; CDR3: CAISELDPFGSQPQHF; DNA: TGTGCCATCAGTGAGTTGGACCCGTTTGGGTCTCAGCCCCAGCATTTT
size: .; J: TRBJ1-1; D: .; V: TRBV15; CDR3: CATSRDSRTEAFF; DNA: TGTGCCACCAGCAGAGATTCTCGCACTGAAGCTTTCTTT
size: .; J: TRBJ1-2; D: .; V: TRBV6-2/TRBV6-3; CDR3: CASSSPGPSGRGYGYTF; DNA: TGTGCCAGCAGCAGTCCGGGACCCTCGGGTAGAGGCTATGGCTACACCTTC
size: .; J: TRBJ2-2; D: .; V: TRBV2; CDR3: CASSESRVQRVTGELFF; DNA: TGTGCCAGCAGTGAATCAAGGGTCCAGCGAGTCACCGGGGAGCTGTTTTTT
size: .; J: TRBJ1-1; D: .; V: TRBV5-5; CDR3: CASSLSTEAFF; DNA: TGTGCCAGCAGCTTGAGTACTGAAGCTTTCTTT
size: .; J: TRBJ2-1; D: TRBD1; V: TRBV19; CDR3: CASIPEPGQSNEQFF; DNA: TGTGCCAGTATTCCCGAACCGGGACAGAGCAATGAGCAGTTCTTC
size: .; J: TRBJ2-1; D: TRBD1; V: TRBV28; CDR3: CASKSPNRGYEQFF; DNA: TGTGCCAGCAAGTCTCCAAACAGGGGCTATGAGCAGTTCTTC
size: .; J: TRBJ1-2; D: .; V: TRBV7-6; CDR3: CASSLFEGGYTF; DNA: TGTGCCAGCAGCTTATTCGAGGGTGGCTACACCTTC
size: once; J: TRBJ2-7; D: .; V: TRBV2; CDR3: CASNGGRGYEQYF; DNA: TGTGCCTCCAACGGAGGCAGGGGATACGAGCAGTACTTC
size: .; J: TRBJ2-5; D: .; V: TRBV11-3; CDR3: CASSFHPEETQYF; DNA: TGTGCCAGCAGCTTTCATCCGGAAGAGACCCAGTACTTC
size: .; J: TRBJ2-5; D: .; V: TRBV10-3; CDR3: CAIKRQGDEETQYF; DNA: TGTGCCATCAAGCGTCAGGGTGACGAAGAGACCCAGTACTTC
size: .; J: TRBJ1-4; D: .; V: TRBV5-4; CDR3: CASSLEVGSNEKLFF; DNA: TGTGCCAGCAGCTTGGAGGTGGGGAGTAATGAAAAACTGTTTTTT
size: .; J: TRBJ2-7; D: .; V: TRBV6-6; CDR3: CASSVQDFYEQYF; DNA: TGTGCCAGCAGTGTTCAGGACTTCTACGAGCAGTACTTC
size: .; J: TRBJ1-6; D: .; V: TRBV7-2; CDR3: CASSPVPYNSPLHF; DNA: TGTGCCAGCAGCCCCGTACCCTATAATTCACCCCTCCACTTT
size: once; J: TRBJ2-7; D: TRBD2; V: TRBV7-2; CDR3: CASSWGLAGGEQYF; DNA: TGTGCCAGCAGCTGGGGACTAGCGGGGGGCGAGCAGTACTTC
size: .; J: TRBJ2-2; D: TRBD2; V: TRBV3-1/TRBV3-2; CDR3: CASSQGLAGRAGELFF; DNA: TGTGCCAGCAGCCAAGGACTAGCGGGGAGGGCCGGGGAGCTGTTTTTT
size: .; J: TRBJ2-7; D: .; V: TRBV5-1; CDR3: CASSSSSYEQYF; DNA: TGCGCCAGCAGCTCCAGCTCCTACGAGCAGTACTTC
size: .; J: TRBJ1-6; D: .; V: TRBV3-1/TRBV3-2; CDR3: CASSQVAGQGGSPLHF; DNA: TGTGCCAGCAGCCAGGTAGCGGGTCAGGGTGGATCACCCCTCCACTTT
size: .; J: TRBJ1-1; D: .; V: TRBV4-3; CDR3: CASSQVTNTEAFF; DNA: TGCGCCAGCAGCCAAGTTACGAACACTGAAGCTTTCTTT
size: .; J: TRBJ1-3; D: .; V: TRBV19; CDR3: CASTYSGNTIYF; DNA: TGTGCCAGTACTTACTCTGGAAACACCATATATTTT
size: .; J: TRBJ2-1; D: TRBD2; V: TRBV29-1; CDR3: CSVERGSSYNEQFF; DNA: TGCAGCGTTGAACGCGGGAGCTCCTACAATGAGCAGTTCTTC
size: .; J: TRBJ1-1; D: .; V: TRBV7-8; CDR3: CASSLGNTPRRGTEAFF; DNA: TGTGCCAGCAGCTTAGGTAACACCCCGCGTCGTGGCACTGAAGCTTTCTTT
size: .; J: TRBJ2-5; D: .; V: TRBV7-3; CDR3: CASSLGGRQETQYF; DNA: TGTGCCAGCAGCTTAGGGGGAAGGCAAGAGACCCAGTACTTC
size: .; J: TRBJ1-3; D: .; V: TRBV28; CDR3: CASSFRGTTGNTIYF; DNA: TGTGCCAGCAGTTTTAGGGGGACTACTGGAAACACCATATATTTT
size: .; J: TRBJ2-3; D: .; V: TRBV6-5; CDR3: CASSYSDSRTDTQYF; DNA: TGTGCCAGCAGTTACTCGGACAGCCGCACAGATACGCAGTATTTT
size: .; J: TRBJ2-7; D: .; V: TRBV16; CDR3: CASSATLVGTDTYEQYF; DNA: TGTGCCAGCAGCGCCACCTTAGTTGGGACGGATACCTACGAGCAGTACTTC
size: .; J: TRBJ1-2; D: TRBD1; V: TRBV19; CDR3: CASSPGGGAYGYTF; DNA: TGTGCCAGTAGTCCCGGAGGGGGCGCCTATGGCTACACCTTC
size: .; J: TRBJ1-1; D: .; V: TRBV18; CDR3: CASSPLDSYNTEAFF; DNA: TGTGCCAGCTCACCCTTGGACAGTTATAACACTGAAGCTTTCTTT
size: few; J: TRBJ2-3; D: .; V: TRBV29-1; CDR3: CSVESPKGDTDTQYF; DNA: TGCAGCGTTGAGTCTCCCAAGGGGGACACAGATACGCAGTATTTT
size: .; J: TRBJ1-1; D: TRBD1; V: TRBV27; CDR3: CASSSILIRGLTEAFF; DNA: TGTGCCAGCAGTTCCATATTGATCAGGGGGCTTACTGAAGCTTTCTTT
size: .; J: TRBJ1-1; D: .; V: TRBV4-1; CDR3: CASSQLSLVLNTEAFF; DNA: TGCGCCAGCAGCCAACTGTCCCTCGTACTGAACACTGAAGCTTTCTTT
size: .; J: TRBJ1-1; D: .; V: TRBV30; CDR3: CAWSNTEAFF; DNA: TGTGCCTGGAGCAACACTGAAGCTTTCTTT
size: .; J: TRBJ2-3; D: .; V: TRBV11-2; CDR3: CASSPGLSTDTQYF; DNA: TGTGCCAGCAGCCCGGGACTTAGCACAGATACGCAGTATTTT
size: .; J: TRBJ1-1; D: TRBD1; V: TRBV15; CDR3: CATSRGQGNTEAFF; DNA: TGTGCCACCAGCAGAGGACAGGGCAACACTGAAGCTTTCTTT
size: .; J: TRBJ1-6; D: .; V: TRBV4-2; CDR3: CASSQTDSQSSPLHF; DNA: TGTGCCAGCAGCCAGACGGACAGTCAGAGTTCACCCCTCCACTTT
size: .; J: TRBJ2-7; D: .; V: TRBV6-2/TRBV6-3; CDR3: CASSSSPNEQYF; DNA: TGTGCCAGCAGTTCCTCCCCTAACGAGCAGTACTTC
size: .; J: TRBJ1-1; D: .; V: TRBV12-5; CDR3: CATSPGPTEAFF; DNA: TGTGCTACATCTCCAGGGCCAACTGAAGCTTTCTTT
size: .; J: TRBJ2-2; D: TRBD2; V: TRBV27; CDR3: CASPSGRASNTGELFF; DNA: TGTGCCAGTCCTAGCGGGAGGGCCTCGAACACCGGGGAGCTGTTTTTT
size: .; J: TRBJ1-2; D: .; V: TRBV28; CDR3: CASSLGQANYGYTF; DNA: TGTGCCAGCAGTTTGGGCCAGGCTAACTATGGCTACACCTTC
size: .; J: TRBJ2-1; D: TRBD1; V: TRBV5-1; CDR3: CASSVRGGQGDEQFF; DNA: TGCGCCAGCAGCGTCCGAGGGGGACAGGGAGATGAGCAGTTCTTC
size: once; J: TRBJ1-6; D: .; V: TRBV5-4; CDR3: CASSPQQGNNSPLHF; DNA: TGTGCCAGCAGCCCCCAACAGGGAAATAATTCACCCCTCCACTTT
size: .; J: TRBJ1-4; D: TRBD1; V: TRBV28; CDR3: CASSLNQGAGEKLFF; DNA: TGTGCCAGCAGTTTAAATCAGGGGGCAGGCGAAAAACTGTTTTTT
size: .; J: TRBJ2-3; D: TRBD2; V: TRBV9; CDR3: CASSPRLAGVTTDTQYF; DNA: TGTGCCAGCAGCCCCCGGCTAGCGGGAGTAACAACAGATACGCAGTATTTT
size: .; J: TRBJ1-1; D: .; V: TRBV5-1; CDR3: CASSSHRGGGTEAFF; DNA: TGCGCCAGCAGCTCCCACCGGGGCGGGGGCACTGAAGCTTTCTTT
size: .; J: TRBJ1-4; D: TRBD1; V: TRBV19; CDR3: CASHRGPATNEKLFF; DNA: TGTGCCAGCCATAGGGGGCCTGCAACTAATGAAAAACTGTTTTTT
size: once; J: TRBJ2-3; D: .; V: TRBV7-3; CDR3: CASSLSVGLERDTQYF; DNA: TGTGCCAGCAGCTTAAGTGTGGGCTTAGAGAGGGATACGCAGTATTTT
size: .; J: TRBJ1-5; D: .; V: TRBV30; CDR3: CAWGEKSNQPQHF; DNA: TGTGCCTGGGGGGAAAAGAGCAATCAGCCCCAGCATTTT
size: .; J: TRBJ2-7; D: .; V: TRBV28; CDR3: CASSLKGAENYF; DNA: TGTGCCAGCAGTTTAAAAGGCGCGGAGAATTACTTC